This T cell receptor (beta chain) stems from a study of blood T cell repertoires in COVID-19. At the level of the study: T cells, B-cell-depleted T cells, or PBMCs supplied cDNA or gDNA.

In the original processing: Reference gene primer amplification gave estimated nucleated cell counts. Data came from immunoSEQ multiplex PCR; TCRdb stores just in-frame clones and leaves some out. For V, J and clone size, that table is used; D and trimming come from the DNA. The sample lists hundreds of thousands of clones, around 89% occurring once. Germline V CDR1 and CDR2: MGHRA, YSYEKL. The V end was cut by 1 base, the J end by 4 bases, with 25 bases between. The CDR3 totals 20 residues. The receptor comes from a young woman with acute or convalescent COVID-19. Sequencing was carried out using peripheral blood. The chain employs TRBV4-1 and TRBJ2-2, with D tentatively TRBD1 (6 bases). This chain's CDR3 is CASSQGPRQVNGRGTGELFF. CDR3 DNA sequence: TGCGCCAGCAGCCAAGGGCCCCGACAGGTGAATGGGCGTGGCACCGGGGAGCTGTTTTTT.